This TCR beta chain originates from a study of CD8+CD57+ T cells in acquired aplastic anemia. Study in general: 3.2 ug was the average amount of DNA from sorted CD4+ and CD8+ cells. Notes on the study in general: Overlap between patients and controls comprised about 28 CD8+ CDR3 sequences. Statistical testing detected no significant gap in CD8+ Simpson's diversity between patients and controls.

The use of genomic DNA as template underpinned the TCR beta VDJ and CDR3 profiling. TCRdb itself ran the reads through MiXCR, one entry per CDR3 protein. The sample shows 50,000 to 70,000 distinct CDR3 sequences, about 56% of them seen only once. Points on this clonotype: The antigen remains undetermined.

Looked up from germline, CDR1 is SQVTM and CDR2 is ANQGSEA. Between the trimmed V and J ends, which lost 5 bases and 4 bases, there was a span of 9 bases. The CDR3 is 11 residues long. The gene calls are TRBV29-1 and TRBJ2-7, with D possibly matching TRBD1 (5 bases). The sequencing sample was made of sorted CD4+, CD8+, or CD8+CD57+ T cells (not recorded which) from PBMCs. The sequence derives from a human donor in good health, serving as a control. The CDR3 DNA sequence: TGCAGCGTTTATCAGGGATACGAGCAGTACTTC. Amino acids: CSVYQGYEQYF.